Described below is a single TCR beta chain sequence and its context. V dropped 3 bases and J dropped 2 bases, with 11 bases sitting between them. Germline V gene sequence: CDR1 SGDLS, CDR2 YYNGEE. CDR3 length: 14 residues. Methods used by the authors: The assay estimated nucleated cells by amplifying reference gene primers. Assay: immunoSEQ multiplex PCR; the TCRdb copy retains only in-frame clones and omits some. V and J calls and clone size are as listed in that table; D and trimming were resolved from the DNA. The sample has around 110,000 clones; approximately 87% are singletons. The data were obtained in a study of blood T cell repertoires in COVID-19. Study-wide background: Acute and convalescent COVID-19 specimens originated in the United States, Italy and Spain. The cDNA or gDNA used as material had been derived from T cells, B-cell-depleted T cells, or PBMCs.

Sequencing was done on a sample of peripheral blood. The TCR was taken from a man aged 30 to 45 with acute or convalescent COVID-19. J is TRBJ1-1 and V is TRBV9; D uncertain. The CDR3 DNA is TGTGCCAGCAGCGACAGTCCCCTCAACACTGAAGCTTTCTTT. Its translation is CASSDSPLNTEAFF.